Each of the 6 T cell receptor beta chains below was sequenced from the same sample in a study of T cell responses to AZD1222 COVID-19 vaccine. The table came from immunoSEQ multiplex PCR; TCRdb's copy has only in-frame clones and leaves some out. Of about 150,000 clones in the sample, 87% are singletons; the top ten hold about 9.8%. The material was peripheral blood, obtained 28 days after the second AZD1222 dose. The source of these receptors is an adult who received the AZD1222 COVID-19 vaccine.

This chain uses TRBV3-1 (or the pseudogene TRBV3-2) with TRBJ2-3; 8 nucleotides line up with TRBD2. The CDR3 has 15 amino acids. Looked up from germline, CDR1 is LGHDT and CDR2 is YNNKEL (reference sequence). Losses at the gene ends were 2 bases for V and 6 bases for J; bases not matched to a gene: 7. CDR3 sequence reads: CASSQRSGRVDTQYF. Written as DNA, the CDR3 is TGTGCCAGCAGCCAAAGAAGCGGGAGAGTGGATACGCAGTATTTT.

The chain uses TRBV5-1 and TRBJ2-7, with TRBD1 matching 7 bases. J was trimmed by 2 bases and V by 6 bases; bases with no gene match: 5. From germline, CDR1 is SGHRS and CDR2 YFSETQ. This CDR3 is built from 13 residues. The chain's CDR3 is CASTRDSTYEQYF. The DNA for the CDR3 is TGCGCCAGCACCCGGGACAGTACCTACGAGCAGTACTTC.

In this sample, this clone turned up once. The V gene is TRBV28, the J gene TRBJ2-3; TRBD2 agrees at 7 bases. J was trimmed by 4 bases and V by 11 bases; bases with no gene match: 12. CDR1 is MDHEN, CDR2 SYDVKM, per germline. This CDR3 region has 14 residues. The chain's CDR3 is CASPYRGGSDTQYF. The CDR3 coding sequence is TGTGCCTCCCCCTATCGGGGAGGGTCAGATACGCAGTATTTT.

V usage is TRBV27 and J usage is TRBJ2-7; D is tentatively TRBD1 or TRBD2 (5 bases each). This CDR3 has 16 amino acids. V was cut by 2 bases and J by 3 bases, with 17 bases left in between. Per germline, CDR1 MNHEY and CDR2 SMNVEV (reference sequence). The CDR3 loop is CASSLQGTAGIYEQYF. In DNA, the CDR3 is TGTGCCAGCAGTTTACAAGGGACGGCCGGAATCTACGAGCAGTACTTC.

V is TRBV2 and J is TRBJ1-4; no definite D call. Germline V lookup: CDR1 SNHLY, CDR2 FYNNEI. CDR3 length: 13 residues. The V end was cut by 7 bases, the J end by 7 bases, with 13 bases between. In nucleotides, the CDR3 is TGTGCCAGCATAGGGTCTAAAGGTGAAAAACTGTTTTTT. This sequence encodes CASIGSKGEKLFF.

This chain links TRBV7-9 with TRBJ2-2, with 14 bases lining up with TRBD2. Trimming took 9 bases from V and 5 from J; bases not matched to a gene: 14. From germline, CDR1 is SEHNR and CDR2 FQNEAQ (reference sequence). This CDR3 spans 18 amino acids. DNA for the CDR3: TGTGCCAGTCTCGGCGGGACTAGCGGGGGACCGGGGACCGGGGAGCTGTTTTTT. Translated, it gives CASLGGTSGGPGTGELFF.